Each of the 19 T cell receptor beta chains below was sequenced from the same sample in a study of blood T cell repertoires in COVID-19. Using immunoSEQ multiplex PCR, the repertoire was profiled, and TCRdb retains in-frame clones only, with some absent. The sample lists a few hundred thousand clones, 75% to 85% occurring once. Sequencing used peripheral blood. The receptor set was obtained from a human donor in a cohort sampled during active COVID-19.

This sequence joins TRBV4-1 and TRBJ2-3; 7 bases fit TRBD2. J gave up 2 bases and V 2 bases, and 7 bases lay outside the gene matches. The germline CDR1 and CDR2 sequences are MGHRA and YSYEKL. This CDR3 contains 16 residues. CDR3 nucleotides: TGCGCCAGCAGCCAACCCTGGCGGGGGACCACAGATACGCAGTATTTT. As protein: CASSQPWRGTTDTQYF.

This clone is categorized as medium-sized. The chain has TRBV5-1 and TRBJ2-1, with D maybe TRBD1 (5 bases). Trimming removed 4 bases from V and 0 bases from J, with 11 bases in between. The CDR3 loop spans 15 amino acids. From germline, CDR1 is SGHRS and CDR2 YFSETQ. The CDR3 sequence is CASSNRQSSYNEQFF. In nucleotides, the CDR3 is TGCGCCAGCAGCAACCGACAGAGCTCCTACAATGAGCAGTTCTTC.

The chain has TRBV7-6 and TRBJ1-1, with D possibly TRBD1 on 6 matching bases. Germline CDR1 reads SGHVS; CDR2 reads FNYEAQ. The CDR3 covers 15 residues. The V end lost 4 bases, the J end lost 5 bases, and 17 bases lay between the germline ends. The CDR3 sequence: CASSSQQGETTEAFF. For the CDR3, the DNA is TGTGCCAGCAGCTCGCAACAGGGAGAGACGACTGAAGCTTTCTTT.

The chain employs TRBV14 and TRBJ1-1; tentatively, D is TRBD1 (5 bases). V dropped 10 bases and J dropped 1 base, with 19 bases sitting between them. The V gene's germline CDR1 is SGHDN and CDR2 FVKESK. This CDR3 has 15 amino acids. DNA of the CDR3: TGTGCCACCTCTCGGGTAGGGGCAAAGAACACTGAAGCTTTCTTT. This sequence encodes CATSRVGAKNTEAFF.

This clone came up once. In DNA form, the CDR3 reads TGTGCCAGCAGCCCAGGGTATGGCTACACCTTC. Its translation is CASSPGYGYTF. J is TRBJ1-2 and V is TRBV11-2, with D tentatively TRBD1 (5 bases). The germline gives CDR1 SGHAT, CDR2 FQNNGV. Trimming pared 5 bases from V and 5 bases from J, leaving 6 bases between. This CDR3 has 11 amino acids.

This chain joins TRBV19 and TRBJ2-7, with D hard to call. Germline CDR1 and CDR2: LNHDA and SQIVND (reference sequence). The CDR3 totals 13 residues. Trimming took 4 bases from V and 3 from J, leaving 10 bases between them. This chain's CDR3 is CASSTNSFYEQYF. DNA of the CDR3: TGTGCCAGTAGTACCAACAGTTTCTACGAGCAGTACTTC.

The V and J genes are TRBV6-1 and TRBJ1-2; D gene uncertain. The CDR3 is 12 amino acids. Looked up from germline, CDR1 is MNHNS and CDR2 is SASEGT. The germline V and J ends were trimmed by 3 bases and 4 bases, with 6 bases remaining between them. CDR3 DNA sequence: TGTGCCAGCAGTGAGAGTCGCTATGGCTACACCTTC. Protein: CASSESRYGYTF.

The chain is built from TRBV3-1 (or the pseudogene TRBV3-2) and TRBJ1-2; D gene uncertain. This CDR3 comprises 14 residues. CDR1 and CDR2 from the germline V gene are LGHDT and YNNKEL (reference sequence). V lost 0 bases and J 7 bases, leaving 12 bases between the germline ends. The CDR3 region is CASSQDSPVRGYTF. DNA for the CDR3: TGTGCCAGCAGCCAAGATAGCCCAGTTCGTGGCTACACCTTC.

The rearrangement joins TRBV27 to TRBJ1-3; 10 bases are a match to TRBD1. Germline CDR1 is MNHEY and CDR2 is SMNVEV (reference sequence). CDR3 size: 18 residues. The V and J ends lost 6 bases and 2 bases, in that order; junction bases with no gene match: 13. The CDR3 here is CASRPGTGVVGTGNTIYF. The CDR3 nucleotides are TGTGCCAGCAGGCCCGGGACAGGGGTTGTTGGCACTGGAAACACCATATATTTT.

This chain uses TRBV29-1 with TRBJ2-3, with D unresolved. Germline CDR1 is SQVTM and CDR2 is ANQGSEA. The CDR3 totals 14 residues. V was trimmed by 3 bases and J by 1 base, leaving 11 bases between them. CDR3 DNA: TGCAGCGTTGACGATGACACCCGCACAGATACGCAGTATTTT. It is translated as CSVDDDTRTDTQYF.

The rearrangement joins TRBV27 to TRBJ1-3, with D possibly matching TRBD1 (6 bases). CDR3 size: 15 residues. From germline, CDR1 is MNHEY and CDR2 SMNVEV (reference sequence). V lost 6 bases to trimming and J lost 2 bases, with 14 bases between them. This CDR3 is CASSPFGGAGNTIYF. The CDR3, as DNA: TGTGCCAGCAGCCCCTTTGGGGGCGCTGGAAACACCATATATTTT.

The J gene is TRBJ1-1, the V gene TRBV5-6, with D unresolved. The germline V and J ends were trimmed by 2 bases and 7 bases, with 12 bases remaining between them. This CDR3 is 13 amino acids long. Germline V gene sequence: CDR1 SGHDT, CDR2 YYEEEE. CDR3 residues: CASSFSGSREAFF. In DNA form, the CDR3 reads TGTGCCAGCAGCTTCTCGGGGTCGCGTGAAGCTTTCTTT.

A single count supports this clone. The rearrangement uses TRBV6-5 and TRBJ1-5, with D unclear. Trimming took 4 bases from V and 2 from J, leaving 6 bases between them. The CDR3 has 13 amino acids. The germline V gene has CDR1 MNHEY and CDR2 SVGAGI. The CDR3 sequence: CASSWRGNQPQHF. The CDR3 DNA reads TGTGCCAGCAGTTGGAGGGGCAATCAGCCCCAGCATTTT.

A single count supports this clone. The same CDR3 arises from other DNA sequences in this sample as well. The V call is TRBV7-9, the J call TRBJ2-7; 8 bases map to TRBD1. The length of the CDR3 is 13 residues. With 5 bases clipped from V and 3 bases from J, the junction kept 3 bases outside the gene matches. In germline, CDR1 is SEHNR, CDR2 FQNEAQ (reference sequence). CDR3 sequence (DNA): TGTGCCAGCAGCCCAGGGGGCAGCTACGAGCAGTACTTC. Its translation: CASSPGGSYEQYF.

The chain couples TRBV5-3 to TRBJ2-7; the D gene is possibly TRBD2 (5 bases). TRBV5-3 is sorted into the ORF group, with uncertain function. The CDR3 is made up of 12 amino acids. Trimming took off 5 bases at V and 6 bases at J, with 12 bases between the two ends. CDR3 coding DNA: TGTGCCAGAAGTTACGGCGAGGGCGAGCAGTACTTC. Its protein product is CARSYGEGEQYF.

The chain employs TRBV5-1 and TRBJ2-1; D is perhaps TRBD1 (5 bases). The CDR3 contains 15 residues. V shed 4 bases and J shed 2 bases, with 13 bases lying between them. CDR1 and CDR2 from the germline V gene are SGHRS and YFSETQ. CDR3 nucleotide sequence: TGCGCCAGCAGCGGGGCCTCGGACCCCTACAATGAGCAGTTCTTC. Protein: CASSGASDPYNEQFF.

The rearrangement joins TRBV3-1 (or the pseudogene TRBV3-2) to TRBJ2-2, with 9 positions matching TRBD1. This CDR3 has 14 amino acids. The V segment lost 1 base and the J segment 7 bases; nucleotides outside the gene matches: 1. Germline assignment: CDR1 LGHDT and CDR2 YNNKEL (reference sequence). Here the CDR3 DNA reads TGTGCCAGCAGCCAAGGGACAGGGGTCGGGGAGCTGTTTTTT. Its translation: CASSQGTGVGELFF.

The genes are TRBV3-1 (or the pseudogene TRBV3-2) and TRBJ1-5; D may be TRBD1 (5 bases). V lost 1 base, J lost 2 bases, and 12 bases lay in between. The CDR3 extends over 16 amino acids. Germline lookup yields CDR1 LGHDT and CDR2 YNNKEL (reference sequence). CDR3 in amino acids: CASSQAGVGGNQPQHF. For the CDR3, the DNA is TGTGCCAGCAGCCAAGCGGGGGTAGGCGGCAATCAGCCCCAGCATTTT.

The CDR3: CASSPLQGAGTEAFF. CDR3 sequence (DNA): TGTGCCAGCTCACCGTTACAGGGGGCGGGCACTGAAGCTTTCTTT. The genes are TRBV18 and TRBJ1-1; 9 bases are a match to TRBD1. This CDR3 has 15 amino acids. Germline CDR1 and CDR2: KGHSH and LQKENI. The V and J ends lost 3 bases and 4 bases, in that order; junction bases with no gene match: 6.